This entry is about one T cell receptor beta chain. The antigen remains unidentified. This specimen comes from a study of OX40 agonist ivuxolimab in advanced cancers. Across the whole study: Ivuxolimab, an agonistic anti-OX40 (CD134) antibody, was given to patients.

Findings and limits, study-wide: With doses of 0.1-3.0 mg/kg, partial responders showed among the lowest clonal expansion.

It was autoimmune disease history or systemic immunosuppression that excluded patients. Blood specimens came from baseline, cycle 4 day 1, and cycle 7 day 1. Clones were sequenced by immunoSEQ multiplex PCR, and TCRdb holds only the in-frame ones, with some missing. This sample yields about 100,000 clones, of which around 93% are seen a single time; approximately 0.54% belongs to the top ten. Germline CDR1 reads MRHNA; CDR2 reads SNTAGT. The CDR3 contains 14 residues. V was pared by 4 bases and J by 9 bases, with 1 base of the junction left unmatched. The starting material was CD4+ or CD8+ T cells sorted from blood, obtained in a trial of the OX40 agonist ivuxolimab. This sequence originates from an adult with an advanced solid tumor such as melanoma, head and neck, liver or kidney cancer. This chain links TRBV6-4 with TRBJ2-1, with 15 bases fitting TRBD2. The CDR3 sequence: CASSVGLAGGEQFF. The CDR3 DNA follows: TGTGCCAGCAGTGTGGGACTAGCGGGAGGTGAGCAGTTCTTC.